The rows below give T cell receptor beta chains drawn from one sample of a study of beta chain features in type 1 diabetes. The table came from immunoSEQ multiplex PCR; TCRdb's copy has only in-frame clones and leaves some out. Of about 350,000 clones listed, roughly 21% are singletons. The source material was naive CD4+ T cells from blood. Receptor source: a woman aged 18-35 years in good health. Each CDR3 is given with its conserved first and last residue. The D gene is left open where the match is weak. Clone size is shown for a subset of rows, as once, few, many or a class of expanded clone.

TGTGCCAGTAGAGACGGGACAGCCAGGGAAGAAAAACTGTTTTTT	CASRDGTAREEKLFF	TRBD1	-	TRBV19	TRBJ1-4
TGTGCTAGTGCCCAACGAACTTACAATGAGCAGTTCTTC	CASAQRTYNEQFF	-	few	TRBV12-5	TRBJ2-1
TGTGCCAGCCGAACTAGCGGGAGCACAGATACGCAGTATTTT	CASRTSGSTDTQYF	TRBD2	few	TRBV2	TRBJ2-3
TGCAGCGTTGGGTCAGGGGCGCCGGGCAATCAGCCCCAGCATTTT	CSVGSGAPGNQPQHF	-	few	TRBV29-1	TRBJ1-5
TGTGCCAGCAGCCTGGACGCCCGGACACCTCTAAGGGGCTACACCTTC	CASSLDARTPLRGYTF	-	-	TRBV5-4	TRBJ1-2
TGTGCCAGCAGCGTAGGGTCCCCCCACTTCAACTATGGCTACACCTTC	CASSVGSPHFNYGYTF	-	-	TRBV9	TRBJ1-2
TGTGCCAGCAGATTCACAGGGGGAAATGAGCAGTTCTTC	CASRFTGGNEQFF	TRBD1	-	TRBV5-4	TRBJ2-1
TGTGCCAGCAGCGTCAGCAGCGGGGGGCGGGGAGATACGCAGTATTTT	CASSVSSGGRGDTQYF	TRBD2	-	TRBV9	TRBJ2-3
TGTGCCAGCAGCCCTAACCCGGGGGAGACCCAGTACTTC	CASSPNPGETQYF	-	-	TRBV11-3	TRBJ2-5
TGCGCCAGCAGCGGGGGGGTGTTATACGAGCAGTACTTC	CASSGGVLYEQYF	TRBD2	-	TRBV4-1	TRBJ2-7
TGTGCCAGCAGCTTACCACCGGGGGGAACCTACGAGCAGTACTTC	CASSLPPGGTYEQYF	TRBD2	few	TRBV7-2	TRBJ2-7
TGTGCCAGCAGCAACTGGGACAGGGGGAACAATGAGCAGTTCTTC	CASSNWDRGNNEQFF	TRBD1	-	TRBV11-2	TRBJ2-1
TGTGCCAGCTCACCTTCAGGGGCACTTCAGCCCCAGCATTTT	CASSPSGALQPQHF	-	-	TRBV18	TRBJ1-5
TGTGCCAGCAGAAGATCGGCAGTCAGGGATGAGCAGTTCTTC	CASRRSAVRDEQFF	-	few	TRBV25-1	TRBJ2-1
TGTGCCAGCAGCTTGCAGGGGCGGAACACTGAAGCTTTCTTT	CASSLQGRNTEAFF	-	few	TRBV7-2	TRBJ1-1
TGTGCCAGCACCCAAAAGCGGGAGATGTCCTACAATGAGCAGTTCTTC	CASTQKREMSYNEQFF	TRBD2	-	TRBV7-8	TRBJ2-1
TGTGCCTGGTCGACAGGACGGAATGAAAAACTGTTTTTT	CAWSTGRNEKLFF	-	-	TRBV30	TRBJ1-4
TGTGCCAGCAGCTTGGACTCCTGGTACCAAGAGACCCAGTACTTC	CASSLDSWYQETQYF	-	few	TRBV5-4	TRBJ2-5
TGTGCCAGCAGCCGCGGCAGTAGCGGGGGTTCCTACAATGAGCAGTTCTTC	CASSRGSSGGSYNEQFF	TRBD2	few	TRBV5-4	TRBJ2-1
TGTGCCAGCAGTGCTTCTGACTGGGGGGGCACCGGGGAGCTGTTTTTT	CASSASDWGGTGELFF	TRBD2	-	TRBV6-1	TRBJ2-2
TGTGCCAGCAGTTACGGAGCCGGCCTTGGGGAGACCCAGTACTTC	CASSYGAGLGETQYF	-	few	TRBV6-5	TRBJ2-5
TGCGCCAGCAGCGTGGTTCGTGCGGGCGAGCAGTACTTC	CASSVVRAGEQYF	-	few	TRBV4-1	TRBJ2-7
TGTGCCAGCAGTGAAGCGCTTCAGGGGCTCGACACTGAAGCTTTCTTT	CASSEALQGLDTEAFF	-	-	TRBV2	TRBJ1-1
TGTGCCAGCTCACCACCGCCAGGGCGGAATGAGCAGTTCTTC	CASSPPPGRNEQFF	-	few	TRBV18	TRBJ2-1
TGCGCCAGCAGCCTTCGACTAGCGGGGAGCACAGATACGCAGTATTTT	CASSLRLAGSTDTQYF	TRBD2	few	TRBV5-1	TRBJ2-3
TGTGCCAGCTCACAAACAGAATCCTACGAGCAGTACTTC	CASSQTESYEQYF	-	few	TRBV18	TRBJ2-7
TGTGCCATTAAGCAGGTACAGGGCAATGAGCAGTTCTTC	CAIKQVQGNEQFF	-	-	TRBV10-3	TRBJ2-1
TGTGCCTGGAGTGTCCCGGACAGGCTGAACACTGAAGCTTTCTTT	CAWSVPDRLNTEAFF	TRBD1	-	TRBV30	TRBJ1-1
TGTGCCAGCAGCGGACGAGGACTAGCTAGAGAGACCCAGTACTTC	CASSGRGLARETQYF	TRBD2	-	TRBV11-3	TRBJ2-5
TGTGCCAGCAGCTCAAGACTAGATAATGAGCAGTTCTTC	CASSSRLDNEQFF	-	few	TRBV11-3	TRBJ2-1
TGTGCCAGTAGCCCTCACAGGGCCGAAGAGACCCAGTACTTC	CASSPHRAEETQYF	-	-	TRBV19	TRBJ2-5
TGTGCCAGCAGCAGCAGACAGGGAGGTAATTCACCCCTCCACTTT	CASSSRQGGNSPLHF	TRBD1	-	TRBV5-4	TRBJ1-6
TGCGCCAGCAGCTTGCTAGCGGGGGCTAGCACAGATACGCAGTATTTT	CASSLLAGASTDTQYF	TRBD2	-	TRBV5-1	TRBJ2-3
TGTGCCAGCAGCCAAGGGGGACTAGCGGGGGACCAAGAGACCCAGTACTTC	CASSQGGLAGDQETQYF	TRBD2	few	TRBV4-2	TRBJ2-5
TGTGCCAGCAGCCCCACTAACCAGCCCCAGCATTTT	CASSPTNQPQHF	-	-	TRBV7-9	TRBJ1-5
TGTGCCAGCAGCTTAGCGCCACTAGCGGGAGCCCCCGTTTCCCGGGGGTATTTT	CASSLAPLAGAPVSRGYF	TRBD2	few	TRBV7-9	TRBJ2-3
TGTGCCAGCAGCCCTCTCGGCGAGCAGTACTTC	CASSPLGEQYF	-	-	TRBV7-9	TRBJ2-7
TGCGCCAGCAGCTTGTCCGACGGAGTGGACGAGCAGTACTTC	CASSLSDGVDEQYF	-	few	TRBV5-1	TRBJ2-7
TGTGCCAGCAATCTGGGACAGAAAAACACTGAAGCTTTCTTT	CASNLGQKNTEAFF	TRBD1	few	TRBV6-5	TRBJ1-1
TGTGCCAGTACCCCGGTAGCATCGAACACCGGGGAGCTGTTTTTT	CASTPVASNTGELFF	-	-	TRBV19	TRBJ2-2
TGTGCCAGCAGCGTGACGAGGGTGGGGGAGACCCAGTACTTC	CASSVTRVGETQYF	-	few	TRBV9	TRBJ2-5
TGTGCCAGCAGCTTAGCAATGGCGGCAGGGAGGTTTGGCTACACCTTC	CASSLAMAAGRFGYTF	-	-	TRBV7-8	TRBJ1-2
TGCAGCATTGAGGGGACAGGGGGCTACGAGCAGTACTTC	CSIEGTGGYEQYF	TRBD1	-	TRBV29-1	TRBJ2-7